This paragraph reports one TCR beta chain. TCRdb reprocessed the 5' RACE reads with MiXCR, giving one entry per CDR3 protein. Among about 560,000 distinct CDR3 sequences listed, less than 25% were seen once. V was trimmed by 0 bases and J by 6 bases, leaving 6 bases between them. The germline V gene encodes CDR1 DFQATT and CDR2 SNEGSKA (reference sequence). The CDR3 is 11 amino acids. This sample was taken from a study of T-cell memory formation after mild COVID-19. The sequenced sample was PBMCs or a T cell subset sorted from them (not recorded which). The chain employs TRBV20-1 and TRBJ2-7, with unresolved D. This clonotype originated in an adult woman who had mild COVID-19 (a few samples of this study predate the infection). Cell type and time point are not known. CDR3 sequence (DNA): TGCAGTGCTAGAGATCATGGCGAGCAGTACTTC. It translates to CSARDHGEQYF.